A single sample gave rise to the 31 T cell receptor beta chains below, sequenced in a study of human T cells and chemical hapten exposure. The time point here: patch test 3, about 24 weeks after DPC sensitization. Stated treatment: therapeutic diphenylcyclopropenone sensitization with weekly scalp DPC. One entry per CDR3 protein results from TCRdb running MiXCR on the RACE reads. Here the sample spans over 100,000 distinct CDR3 sequences, 11% being singletons. The input for sequencing was whole blood, taken in connection with sensitization to the hapten diphenylcyclopropenone (DPC). The receptors stem from a woman in her fifties or sixties with alopecia areata. Some clones in this sample may be carry-over from other donors' samples.

In this sample, this clonotype turned up many times. The chain carries TRBV7-9 and TRBJ2-2, with 8 bases that match TRBD2. CDR3 length: 18 amino acids. Trimming took 0 bases from V and 1 from J; bases not matched to a gene: 7. The germline V gene encodes CDR1 SEHNR and CDR2 FQNEAQ (reference sequence). The CDR3 is CASSLASTSGRNTGELFF. CDR3 nucleotide sequence: TGTGCCAGCAGCTTAGCTTCAACTAGCGGTAGGAACACCGGGGAGCTGTTTTTT.

This clonotype was seen repeatedly, ten times or more. CDR3 in DNA: TGCGCCAGCAGCGCAGGGGGGGTTTTGGATACGCAGTATTTT. Its translation is CASSAGGVLDTQYF. V usage is TRBV5-1 and J usage is TRBJ2-3; D could derive from TRBD1 or TRBD2 (7 bases each). Deletions cut 4 bases from V and 6 bases from J, with 15 bases between. The germline V gene encodes CDR1 SGHRS and CDR2 YFSETQ. The CDR3 runs to 14 residues.

The chain combines TRBV5-4 with TRBJ2-1; perhaps D is TRBD1 or TRBD2 (7 bases each). CDR1 is SGHNT, CDR2 YYREEE, per germline (reference sequence). This CDR3 region has 15 residues. Deletions cut 4 bases from V and 8 bases from J, with 19 bases between. CDR3 sequence: CASSGGLSGGDEQFF. The CDR3 bases are TGTGCCAGCAGCGGGGGACTCTCAGGGGGGGATGAGCAGTTCTTC.

This clonotype was picked up one time. J is TRBJ1-4 and V is TRBV27; D uncertain. CDR1 is MNHEY and CDR2 is SMNVEV in the germline V gene (reference sequence). The CDR3 is made up of 15 amino acids. Trimming removed 6 bases from V and 7 bases from J, with 18 bases in between. CDR3: CASRAGQARGEKLFF. Written as DNA, the CDR3 is TGTGCCAGCAGAGCAGGCCAGGCCCGGGGTGAAAAACTGTTTTTT.

This clonotype was seen more than once but under ten times. The rearrangement joins TRBV3-1 to TRBJ1-1; D is possibly TRBD1 (6 bases). Germline lookup yields CDR1 LGHDT and CDR2 YNNKEL (reference sequence). CDR3 length: 16 amino acids. V was cut by 4 bases and J by 0 bases, with 15 bases left in between. The chain's CDR3 is CASSPGQKILNTEAFF. For the CDR3, the DNA is TGTGCCAGCAGCCCAGGACAGAAAATCTTGAACACTGAAGCTTTCTTT.

This clonotype came up a few times. V usage is TRBV2 and J usage is TRBJ1-2; 10 bases line up with TRBD1. V shed 4 bases and J 8 bases; nucleotides not matched to a gene: 1. The CDR3 runs 12 residues. Germline V CDR1 and CDR2: SNHLY, FYNNEI. CDR3 in amino acids: CASSGDRGGYTF. In DNA form, the CDR3 reads TGTGCCAGCAGTGGGGACAGGGGAGGCTACACCTTC.

The chain uses TRBV10-3 and TRBJ1-1, with no clear D. This CDR3 spans 12 amino acids. Between the trimmed V and J ends, which lost 6 bases and 5 bases, there was a span of 10 bases. Per the germline V gene, CDR1 is ENHRY and CDR2 is SYGVKD. The CDR3 spells CAISTTGTEAFF. As DNA, the CDR3 is TGTGCCATCAGCACGACCGGTACTGAAGCTTTCTTT.

The chain links TRBV7-2 to TRBJ1-5, with TRBD1 matching over 8 bases. Unmatched junction bases numbered 8, after V lost 4 bases and J lost 6 bases. The germline V gene has CDR1 SGHTA and CDR2 FQGNSA. CDR3 size: 15 residues. CDR3 coding DNA: TGTGCCAGCAGCTATGACAGGGGTTTCGGTCAGCCCCAGCATTTT. As protein: CASSYDRGFGQPQHF.

The sample holds many counts of this clonotype. An end of the junction differs from the germline gene, which may be a read error. CDR3 in DNA: TGTGCCAGCAGCCTAGCAGGGACAGGATCTCAGCCCCAGCATTTT. Its protein is CASSLAGTGSQPQHF. The rearrangement uses TRBV7-9 and TRBJ1-5; 8 bases agree with TRBD1. The CDR3 sequence is 15 residues long. Germline loops: CDR1 SEHNR, CDR2 FQNEAQ (reference sequence).

The gene calls are TRBV12-3 or TRBV12-4 and TRBJ1-1, with D maybe TRBD1 (6 bases). The CDR3 length is 17 residues. Trimming left V 5 bases short and J 1 base short, with 20 bases between. The CDR3 DNA reads as TGTGCCAGCAGTCCAGGAAGGGGGGGGGTGACGAACACTGAAGCTTTCTTT. This gives the protein CASSPGRGGVTNTEAFF.

The rearrangement links TRBV9 to TRBJ1-5; D not resolved. The CDR3 spans 14 residues. V gave up 4 bases and J gave up 0 bases, with 8 bases separating them. Germline values: CDR1 SGDLS, CDR2 YYNGEE. Here the CDR3 reads CASSSAFSNQPQHF. In DNA, the CDR3 is TGTGCCAGCAGCAGCGCATTTAGCAATCAGCCCCAGCATTTT.

This clonotype was seen only a few times. The V and J genes are TRBV12-3 or TRBV12-4 and TRBJ2-1; maybe TRBD2 (5 bases). V was cut by 6 bases and J by 7 bases, with 7 bases left in between. The CDR3 covers 11 residues. This CDR3 is CASREANEQFF. CDR3 nucleotide sequence: TGTGCCAGCAGGGAGGCAAATGAGCAGTTCTTC.

On this clonotype itself: One base away lies a much larger clone, so this may be a sequencing read error. This sequence joins TRBV9 and TRBJ1-1; D ambiguous. V dropped 2 bases and J dropped 7 bases, with 12 bases sitting between them. Germline CDR1 reads SGDLS; CDR2 reads YYNGEE. The CDR3 has 13 amino acids. Here the CDR3 reads CASSVLTLHEAFF. Here the CDR3 DNA reads TGTGCCAGCAGCGTCCTTACATTGCATGAAGCTTTCTTT.

A few counts support this clonotype. CDR3 protein: CASSPEFLGDTEAFF. DNA for the CDR3: TGCGCCAGCAGCCCGGAGTTTTTAGGTGACACTGAAGCTTTCTTT. This sequence joins TRBV5-1 and TRBJ1-1, with unresolved D. V was trimmed by 4 bases and J by 3 bases, leaving 16 bases between them. The CDR3 has 15 amino acids. In germline, CDR1 is SGHRS, CDR2 YFSETQ.

This clonotype was detected only a few times. J is TRBJ1-1 and V is TRBV4-3, with 7 bases identical to TRBD1. The CDR3 has 16 residues. Germline V gene sequence: CDR1 LGHNA, CDR2 YSLEER. V shed 0 bases and J 2 bases; nucleotides not matched to a gene: 6. CDR3 region: CASSQDRAGGNTEAFF. CDR3 DNA sequence: TGCGCCAGCAGCCAAGATCGGGCAGGGGGTAACACTGAAGCTTTCTTT.

This clonotype was counted only a few times. V is TRBV20-1 and J is TRBJ2-5, with D uncertain. Trimming left V 6 bases short and J 5 bases short, with 13 bases between. There are 12 residues in the CDR3. Germline assignment: CDR1 DFQATT and CDR2 SNEGSKA (reference sequence). Here the CDR3 reads CSAPSGLETQYF. The DNA of the CDR3 is TGCAGTGCCCCCTCGGGCCTGGAGACCCAGTACTTC.

This clonotype was detected a few times. The V call is TRBV29-1, the J call TRBJ2-2; D remains ambiguous. The CDR3 covers 10 residues. The germline V gene encodes CDR1 SQVTM and CDR2 ANQGSEA. V was clipped by 5 bases and J by 4 bases, with 2 bases between them. This CDR3 reads CSVFTGELFF. The CDR3 nucleotides read TGCAGCGTTTTCACCGGGGAGCTGTTTTTT.

This clonotype was recorded many times. The gene calls are TRBV7-2 and TRBJ2-5; 12 bases align to TRBD2. Germline V gene sequence: CDR1 SGHTA, CDR2 FQGNSA. The CDR3 contains 16 residues. Germline trimming cut 5 bases from V and 4 bases from J; bases unmatched to any gene: 8. CDR3 coding DNA: TGTGCCAGCAGCCCGGCACTAGCGGGAGGTGGAGAGACCCAGTACTTC. Encoded protein: CASSPALAGGGETQYF.

This clonotype was seen only a few times. This chain uses TRBV5-1 with TRBJ1-2; no clear D gene. The CDR3 contains 14 residues. V shed 0 bases and J shed 0 bases, with 6 bases lying between them. The germline V gene has CDR1 SGHRS and CDR2 YFSETQ. The DNA for the CDR3 is TGCGCCAGCAGCTTGGATGGCTCTAACTATGGCTACACCTTC. Translating it yields CASSLDGSNYGYTF.

The chain couples TRBV6-6 to TRBJ1-5, with 9 bases lining up with TRBD1. From germline, CDR1 is MNHNY and CDR2 SVGAGI (reference sequence). V shed 7 bases and J 1 base; nucleotides not matched to a gene: 5. The length of the CDR3 is 15 residues. The CDR3 sequence is CASKGGQGSNQPQHF. The CDR3 DNA reads TGTGCCAGCAAAGGGGGACAGGGAAGCAATCAGCCCCAGCATTTT.

This clonotype turned up a few times. V usage is TRBV28 and J usage is TRBJ1-6; weak D call: TRBD1 (6 bases). The CDR3 length is 16 residues. V lost 7 bases to trimming and J lost 8 bases, with 21 bases between them. Germline-derived CDR1 and CDR2 are MDHEN and SYDVKM. As DNA, the CDR3 is TGTGCCAGCAATTTCGGTTCCGACAGGCCCTATTCACCCCTCCACTTT. This translates into CASNFGSDRPYSPLHF.

This clonotype was recorded a few times. The chain couples TRBV2 to TRBJ1-1; D unclear. The CDR3 runs to 14 residues. Looked up from germline, CDR1 is SNHLY and CDR2 is FYNNEI. V was trimmed by 6 bases and J by 6 bases, leaving 17 bases between them. The CDR3 spells CASRGNEGAAEAFF. For the CDR3, the DNA is TGTGCCAGCAGGGGGAACGAGGGCGCCGCTGAAGCTTTCTTT. The full variable domain, rest sourced from reference TRBV2 and TRBJ1-1, is EPEVTQTPSHQVTQMGQEVILRCVPISNHLYFYWYRQILGQKVEFLVSFYNNEISEKSEIFDDQFSVERPDGSNFTLKIRSTKLEDSAMYFCASRGNEGAAEAFFGQGTRLTVV.

The rearrangement joins TRBV3-1 to TRBJ1-6; D is uncertain. CDR3 length: 12 residues. Germline loops: CDR1 LGHDT, CDR2 YNNKEL (reference sequence). The V end was cut by 5 bases, the J end by 10 bases, with 9 bases between. CDR3 sequence: CASSSSISPLHF. The CDR3 DNA reads TGTGCCAGCAGCTCCTCCATCTCACCCCTCCACTTT.

Only a few counts were recorded for this clonotype. The V call is TRBV11-3, the J call TRBJ2-1; 7 bases match TRBD2. Germline CDR1 reads SGHNT; CDR2 reads YENEEA. The V gene end was trimmed by 1 base and the J gene end by 8 bases; junction bases not matched to a gene: 8. CDR3 length: 15 amino acids. CDR3: CASSLGGGRTYEQFF. The CDR3 DNA reads as TGTGCCAGCAGCTTAGGTGGCGGGAGAACGTATGAGCAGTTCTTC.

This clonotype was found many times. The chain joins TRBV29-1 to TRBJ1-4; 7 bases fit TRBD1. J was trimmed by 5 bases and V by 3 bases; bases with no gene match: 3. This CDR3 contains 13 residues. The germline V gene has CDR1 SQVTM and CDR2 ANQGSEA. CDR3 bases: TGCAGCGTTGACCCAGGGGGGAATGAAAAACTGTTTTTT. Protein product: CSVDPGGNEKLFF. The variable domain in full, with the rest retrieved from reference TRBV29-1 and TRBJ1-4, is SAVISQKPSRDICQRGTSLTIQCQVDSQVTMMFWYRQQPGQSLTLIATANQGSEATYESGFVIDKFPISRPNLTFSTLTVSNMSPEDSSIYLCSVDPGGNEKLFFGSGTQLSVL.

This clonotype has more than one count but fewer than ten. The V and J genes are TRBV5-5 and TRBJ2-7, with TRBD2 matching 8 bases. CDR1 and CDR2 (germline): SGHKS, YYEKEE (reference sequence). CDR3 length equals 16 residues. With V trimmed by 5 bases and J by 0 bases, 10 bases remained unmatched. The chain's CDR3 is CASRLPGGPFSYEQYF. For the CDR3, the DNA is TGTGCCAGCAGGCTCCCGGGGGGGCCTTTCTCCTACGAGCAGTACTTC.

The CDR3 loop reads CAITGLVGDTQYF. The CDR3, as DNA: TGTGCCATCACCGGACTAGTAGGAGATACGCAGTATTTT. The rearrangement uses TRBV28 and TRBJ2-3; 7 bases are shared with TRBD2. The germline CDR1 and CDR2 sequences are MDHEN and SYDVKM. J lost 5 bases, V lost 10 bases, and 9 bases had no gene match. The CDR3 length is 13 residues.

In this sample, this clonotype turned up a few times. This chain connects TRBV27 to TRBJ2-2, with 7 positions matching TRBD2. The CDR3 sequence is 15 residues long. V shed 8 bases and J 4 bases; nucleotides not matched to a gene: 10. The germline gives CDR1 MNHEY, CDR2 SMNVEV (reference sequence). CDR3 nucleotide sequence: TGTGCCAGCCGGTGGCTAGCGGTTGGCACCGGGGAGCTGTTTTTT. Residues: CASRWLAVGTGELFF.

The chain employs TRBV7-2 and TRBJ2-7; perhaps TRBD2 as D (5 bases). Trimming took 3 bases from V and 4 from J, leaving 10 bases between them. CDR1 is SGHTA and CDR2 is FQGNSA in the germline V gene. This CDR3 region has 13 residues. CDR3 residues: CASSLARVYEQYF. In DNA, the CDR3 is TGTGCCAGCAGCTTGGCGCGGGTTTACGAGCAGTACTTC.

The V and J genes are TRBV10-3 and TRBJ2-1, with D possibly matching TRBD2 (5 bases). Trimming stripped 1 base from V and 0 bases from J, with 7 bases between. The CDR3 runs to 15 residues. CDR1 and CDR2 from the germline V gene are ENHRY and SYGVKD. CDR3 in DNA: TGTGCCATCAGTGAGTTGGGGAGCTCCTACAATGAGCAGTTCTTC. Protein product: CAISELGSSYNEQFF.

This clonotype showed up many times. The J gene is TRBJ2-7, the V gene TRBV24-1, with a weak D call TRBD1 (5 bases). Deletions cut 1 base from V and 5 bases from J, with 11 bases between. Per germline, CDR1 KGHDR and CDR2 SFDVKD. The CDR3 loop spans 14 amino acids. The CDR3 sequence is CATSDFGRGDEQYF. The CDR3, as DNA: TGTGCCACCAGTGATTTCGGAAGGGGCGACGAGCAGTACTTC.